This TCR beta chain was sequenced for a study of blood T cell repertoires in COVID-19. Profiled with immunoSEQ multiplex PCR; TCRdb holds only in-frame clones, not every one. The repertoire consists of about 240,000 clones, with 83% occurring once and the leading ten covering 3% to 4%. Trimming took 4 bases from V and 7 from J; bases not matched to a gene: 4. Germline V gene data show CDR1 as LNHDA and CDR2 as SQIVND (reference sequence). The length of the CDR3 is 15 residues. This clonotype originated in a woman aged 40 to 50 who had been exposed to COVID-19. Source material: PBMCs or T cells enriched from blood (not recorded which). The chain joins TRBV19 to TRBJ2-1; 13 bases align to TRBD2. The CDR3 sequence is CASSTRTSGGNEQFF. The DNA for the CDR3 is TGTGCCAGTAGTACCCGGACTAGCGGGGGTAATGAGCAGTTCTTC.